Presented here are 21 T cell receptor beta chains from one specimen sequenced in a study of blood T cell repertoires in COVID-19. Sequencing was performed with immunoSEQ multiplex PCR; in TCRdb, only in-frame clones are kept and a portion is missing. The data show a few hundred thousand clones, with roughly 87% seen just once and around 3% held by the top ten. Input material: PBMCs or T cells enriched from blood (not recorded which). The receptor source for this set is a young woman who had recovered from COVID-19.

This clone occurred once. This sequence joins TRBV7-9 and TRBJ2-7, with a possible D match to TRBD2 (5 bases). The CDR3 length is 14 residues. V was clipped by 7 bases and J by 2 bases, with 15 bases between them. Germline V lookup: CDR1 SEHNR, CDR2 FQNEAQ (reference sequence). In DNA form, the CDR3 reads TGTGCCAGCAATCAGGACTCCTTCCCCTACGAGCAGTACTTC. It encodes CASNQDSFPYEQYF.

This chain joins TRBV5-4 and TRBJ1-4, with D tentatively TRBD1 (6 bases). The germline V gene encodes CDR1 SGHNT and CDR2 YYREEE (reference sequence). The CDR3 is 15 amino acids. V was cut by 5 bases and J by 11 bases, with 22 bases left in between. CDR3 DNA sequence: TGTGCCAGCAGGGCCGGGGGGGCGAAGGACGGGAAACTGTTTTTT. Its translation is CASRAGGAKDGKLFF.

This chain uses TRBV7-8 with TRBJ1-2; D ambiguous. V was cut by 4 bases and J by 4 bases, with 10 bases left in between. The CDR3 has 13 amino acids. CDR1 SGHVS and CDR2 FQNEAQ come from the germline V gene. The CDR3 protein is CASSSGSTYGYTF. CDR3 DNA: TGTGCCAGCAGCTCCGGGAGTACCTATGGCTACACCTTC.

J is TRBJ2-1 and V is TRBV28, with a tentative D call TRBD2 (7 bases). From germline, CDR1 is MDHEN and CDR2 SYDVKM. Trimming removed 6 bases from V and 2 bases from J, with 14 bases in between. The CDR3 runs 15 residues. Here the CDR3 reads CASRNPGGPYNEQFF. Here the CDR3 DNA reads TGTGCCAGCAGGAACCCGGGGGGCCCCTACAATGAGCAGTTCTTC.

Note on this clone: Compared with germline, one end of the junction differs, possibly owing to a read error. V and J are TRBV18 and TRBJ2-3; TRBD2 might be the D (6 bases). There are 11 residues in the CDR3. Germline CDR1 reads KGHSH; CDR2 reads LQKENI. The CDR3 protein is CASSPGTGAHF. The DNA for the CDR3 is TGTGCCAGCTCACCAGGGACTGGGGCGCATTTT.

This chain links TRBV15 with TRBJ2-1; TRBD2 matches at 7 bases. The CDR3 is 13 amino acids. J gave up 7 bases and V 7 bases, and 7 bases lay outside the gene matches. CDR1 and CDR2 (germline): LNHNV, YYDKDF (reference sequence). As DNA, the CDR3 is TGTGCCACCACGACGGGAGGTGAAAATGAGCAGTTCTTC. Translation gives CATTTGGENEQFF.

The chain joins TRBV10-2 to TRBJ2-1, with TRBD2 matching 8 bases. Germline trimming cut 3 bases from V and 5 bases from J; bases unmatched to any gene: 6. Germline assignment: CDR1 WSHSY and CDR2 SAAADI. This CDR3 region has 15 residues. The CDR3 loop is CASSDGSGGNNEQFF. The CDR3 DNA reads as TGCGCCAGCAGTGATGGAAGCGGGGGTAACAATGAGCAGTTCTTC.

This clone was observed a single time. J is TRBJ1-2 and V is TRBV5-1; D is undetermined. Germline lookup yields CDR1 SGHRS and CDR2 YFSETQ. This CDR3 spans 16 amino acids. Trimming took 1 base from V and 4 from J, leaving 17 bases between them. As DNA, the CDR3 is TGCGCCAGCAGCTTGTCGCCGCCAGCGGAGCTCTATGGCTACACCTTC. Residues: CASSLSPPAELYGYTF.

The chain employs TRBV7-9 and TRBJ2-3, with 7 bases fitting TRBD2. Germline lookup yields CDR1 SEHNR and CDR2 FQNEAQ (reference sequence). The V segment lost 3 bases and the J segment 4 bases; nucleotides outside the gene matches: 7. The CDR3 contains 15 residues. CDR3 loop: CASSFGGSNPDTQYF. CDR3 sequence (DNA): TGTGCCAGCAGCTTTGGCGGGAGTAACCCAGATACGCAGTATTTT.

This chain uses TRBV10-1 with TRBJ1-4, with 7 bases aligning to TRBD1. V shed 9 bases and J 8 bases; nucleotides not matched to a gene: 12. This CDR3 is 14 amino acids long. From germline, CDR1 is WNHNN and CDR2 SYGVQD (reference sequence). CDR3 nucleotide sequence: TGCGCCAGGACAGGGAGGTCCTCGGGAGAAAAACTGTTTTTT. Protein sequence: CARTGRSSGEKLFF.

The chain joins TRBV30 to TRBJ1-1; D perhaps matches TRBD1 (5 bases). Germline V CDR1 and CDR2: GTSNPN, SVGIG (reference sequence). The CDR3 length is 13 residues. V dropped 2 bases and J dropped 5 bases, with 12 bases sitting between them. CDR3 sequence reads: CAWSLGGRTEAFF. CDR3 bases: TGTGCCTGGAGTTTGGGGGGTAGGACTGAAGCTTTCTTT.

CDR3 nucleotides: TGTGCCAGCAGCCAGTTACAGGGTCCTCTTTACAATGAGCAGTTCTTC. Amino acids: CASSQLQGPLYNEQFF. This chain uses TRBV14 with TRBJ2-1; D is possibly TRBD1 (6 bases). The CDR3 consists of 16 residues. The ends were cut back, 3 bases at V and 4 bases at J, with 16 bases in the middle. CDR1 and CDR2 from the germline V gene are SGHDN and FVKESK.

V gene TRBV2 combines with J gene TRBJ1-2, with D unclear. The germline gives CDR1 SNHLY, CDR2 FYNNEI. This CDR3 contains 13 residues. Trimming took 8 bases from V and 4 from J, leaving 14 bases between them. The CDR3 DNA follows: TGTGCCAGCGGAGGACGGGATGGCTATGGCTACACCTTC. Protein sequence: CASGGRDGYGYTF.

This clone was counted between two and nine times. This chain uses TRBV18 with TRBJ2-1, with TRBD2 matching over 7 bases. The CDR3 has 17 amino acids. Germline CDR1 and CDR2: KGHSH and LQKENI. Trimming at V came to 6 bases and at J to 7 bases, leaving 18 bases not matched to a gene. This chain's CDR3 is CASSSGGSGPGGNEQFF. Written as DNA, the CDR3 is TGTGCCAGCTCGTCCGGGGGTTCGGGGCCCGGGGGGAATGAGCAGTTCTTC.

The chain has TRBV3-1 (or the pseudogene TRBV3-2) and TRBJ2-7; a weak D match, TRBD2 (5 bases). Germline CDR1 reads LGHDT; CDR2 reads YNNKEL (reference sequence). With 4 bases removed from V and 3 bases from J, the gap between germline ends came to 13 bases. The CDR3 runs to 14 residues. The CDR3 here is CASSPGVDYYEQYF. As DNA, the CDR3 is TGTGCCAGCAGCCCCGGGGTAGACTACTACGAGCAGTACTTC.

This clone was seen a single time. CDR3 nucleotide sequence: TGTGCCAGCCGCTTGGGAGCTAATGAAAAACTGTTTTTT. Its protein is CASRLGANEKLFF. V usage is TRBV2 and J usage is TRBJ1-4; D ambiguous. Per the germline V gene, CDR1 is SNHLY and CDR2 is FYNNEI. The CDR3 runs 13 residues. V shed 8 bases and J shed 3 bases, with 10 bases lying between them.

The chain has TRBV6-1 and TRBJ1-2, with 7 bases lining up with TRBD1. CDR3 size: 15 residues. Unmatched junction bases numbered 6, after V lost 0 bases and J lost 5 bases. Looked up from germline, CDR1 is MNHNS and CDR2 is SASEGT. In DNA form, the CDR3 reads TGTGCCAGCAGTGAAGCAGTTCAGGGGGGATATGGCTACACCTTC. This codes for CASSEAVQGGYGYTF.

The CDR3 nucleotides read TGTGCCAGCAGTCAAATCTACAGTTCTGGGGCCAACGTCCTGACTTTC. Translated: CASSQIYSSGANVLTF. The gene calls are TRBV27 and TRBJ2-6; D not certain. Germline V CDR1 and CDR2: MNHEY, SMNVEV (reference sequence). This CDR3 is built from 16 residues. The germline V and J ends were trimmed by 5 bases and 1 base, with 12 bases remaining between them.

The chain couples TRBV4-2 to TRBJ1-2; 7 bases match TRBD1. V dropped 3 bases and J dropped 8; count of bases not matched to a gene: 6. The CDR3 consists of 13 residues. CDR1 is LGHNA and CDR2 is YNFKEQ in the germline V gene. CDR3 nucleotide sequence: TGTGCCAGCAGCCACCCGGGACAGCCGGGCTACACCTTC. Translating it yields CASSHPGQPGYTF.

The CDR3 DNA reads TGTGCCTGGACCCCGGGACAGGGAGATAATGAAAAACTGTTTTTT. Its protein product is CAWTPGQGDNEKLFF. This chain connects TRBV30 to TRBJ1-4, with TRBD1 matching over 9 bases. The V segment lost 4 bases and the J segment 4 bases; nucleotides outside the gene matches: 7. Germline loops: CDR1 GTSNPN, CDR2 SVGIG (reference sequence). CDR3 size: 15 residues.

V and J are TRBV3-1 (or the pseudogene TRBV3-2) and TRBJ1-3; no firm D call. CDR3 length: 13 amino acids. V lost 0 bases and J lost 4, with 4 bases in between. CDR1 is LGHDT, CDR2 YNNKEL, per germline (reference sequence). For the CDR3, the DNA is TGTGCCAGCAGCCAAGATGGCGGAAACACCATATATTTT. It is translated as CASSQDGGNTIYF.